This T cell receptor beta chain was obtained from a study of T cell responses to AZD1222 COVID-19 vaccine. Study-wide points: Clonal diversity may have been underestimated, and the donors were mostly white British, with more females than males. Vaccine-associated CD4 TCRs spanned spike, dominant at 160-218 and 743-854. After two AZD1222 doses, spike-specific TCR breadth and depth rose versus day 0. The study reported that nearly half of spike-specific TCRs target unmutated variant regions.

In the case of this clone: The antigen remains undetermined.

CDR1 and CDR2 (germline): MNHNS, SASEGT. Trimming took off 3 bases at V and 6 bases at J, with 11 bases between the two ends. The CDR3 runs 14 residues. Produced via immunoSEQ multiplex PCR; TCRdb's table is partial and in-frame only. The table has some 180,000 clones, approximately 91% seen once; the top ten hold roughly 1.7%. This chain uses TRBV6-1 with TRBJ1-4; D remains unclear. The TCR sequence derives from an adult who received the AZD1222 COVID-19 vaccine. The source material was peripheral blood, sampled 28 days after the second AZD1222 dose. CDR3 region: CASSETGKDEKLFF. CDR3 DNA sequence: TGTGCCAGCAGTGAGACGGGAAAGGATGAAAAACTGTTTTTT.